A selection of T cell receptor beta chains follows, all from one sample in a study of CD4 T cells in relation to SARS-CoV-2 and coronaviruses. Sequencing used immunoSEQ multiplex PCR; TCRdb keeps in-frame clones, though not all of them. The data show around 65,000 clones, with 87% seen just once and 1.6% held by the top ten. The sample comprised memory CD4+ T cells from PBMCs. These receptors were obtained from a human donor in good health. Both conserved end residues are part of each CDR3. D genes are given only for firm matches. Size is omitted from some rows. Given values are once, few, many or a class for expanded clones.

v_call	d_call	clone_size	j_call	cdr3_aa	cdr3_nt
TRBV6-5	-	-	TRBJ2-7	CASSYSGSRARYEQYF	TGTGCCAGCAGTTACTCAGGTTCCAGGGCTCGGTACGAGCAGTACTTC
TRBV13	TRBD2	once	TRBJ2-7	CASSQRGDLGSYEQYF	TGTGCCAGCAGCCAGCGGGGGGACCTTGGGTCCTACGAGCAGTACTTC
TRBV28	-	-	TRBJ1-2	CTSTSQNYGYTF	TGTACCAGCACCAGTCAGAACTATGGCTACACCTTC
TRBV7-3	TRBD1	-	TRBJ2-7	CASSHNVQGAHYEQYF	TGTGCCAGCAGCCATAATGTACAGGGGGCACACTACGAGCAGTACTTC
TRBV9	-	-	TRBJ2-2	CASSASGISTGELFF	TGTGCCAGCAGCGCGTCAGGGATTTCCACCGGGGAGCTGTTTTTT
TRBV29-1	TRBD2	-	TRBJ2-3	CSAIQRTRGTDTQYF	TGCAGCGCAATCCAGAGGACTAGGGGCACAGATACGCAGTATTTT
TRBV10-1	-	-	TRBJ1-3	CASPTGEFSGNTIYF	TGCGCCAGCCCTACCGGAGAGTTCTCTGGAAACACCATATATTTT
TRBV6-5	-	-	TRBJ1-5	CASSSPAEGPQHF	TGTGCCAGCAGTTCCCCGGCGGAGGGGCCCCAGCATTTT
TRBV4-3	-	-	TRBJ1-5	CASSQEGDQPQHF	TGCGCCAGCAGCCAAGAGGGGGATCAGCCCCAGCATTTT
TRBV5-6	TRBD1	-	TRBJ1-1	CASSSRRDRDTEAFF	TGTGCCAGCAGCTCCCGACGGGACAGGGACACTGAAGCTTTCTTT